The next 9 T cell receptor beta chains were all read from a single sample in a study of T cells in Graves' hyperthyroidism and ophthalmopathy. RNA transcripts gave rise to amplified TCR beta CDR3 regions. A first-round RT-PCR of the TCR CDR3 used the HTBI primer set. TCRdb passed the multiplex PCR reads through MiXCR, listing each CDR3 protein once. The sample includes some 770,000 distinct CDR3 sequences, roughly 15% of them seen just once. Specimen: blood. The receptors were sampled from a man aged 18 to 35 with Graves' hyperthyroidism.

This clonotype came up many times. This chain links TRBV5-6 with TRBJ1-5; D gene ambiguous. CDR3 length: 19 amino acids. Germline CDR1 is SGHDT and CDR2 is YYEEEE. Trimming shortened V by 1 base and J by 3 bases, and 23 bases separated the two germline ends. This chain's CDR3 is CASSLSILRSKGDNQPQHF. In nucleotides, the CDR3 is TGTGCCAGCAGCTTGTCTATTTTGAGGTCCAAAGGAGACAATCAGCCCCAGCATTTT.

This clonotype was picked up many times. The chain has TRBV7-9 and TRBJ2-3; 10 nucleotides align to TRBD2. The CDR3 covers 16 residues. The V segment lost 5 bases and the J segment 8 bases; nucleotides outside the gene matches: 13. Looked up from germline, CDR1 is SEHNR and CDR2 is FQNEAQ (reference sequence). DNA for the CDR3: TGTGCCAGCAGCCCACCGGGACTAGCGCCACCTGCTACGCAGTATTTT. It translates to CASSPPGLAPPATQYF.

This clonotype showed up just a few times. The chain has TRBV7-9 and TRBJ2-1; possible D gene TRBD2, 6 bases. The CDR3 totals 17 residues. Per germline, CDR1 SEHNR and CDR2 FQNEAQ (reference sequence). The germline V and J ends were trimmed by 5 bases and 4 bases, with 21 bases remaining between them. The CDR3 region has the DNA TGTGCCAGCAGCCGTGGCGGCCGGGACTTCCATTACAATGAGCAGTTCTTC. Its translation: CASSRGGRDFHYNEQFF. Drawing the rest from reference TRBV7-9 and TRBJ2-1, the complete variable domain is DTGVSQNPRHKITKRGQNVTFRCDPISEHNRLYWYRQTLGQGPEFLTYFQNEAQLEKSRLLSDRFSAERPKGSFSTLEIQRTEQGDSAMYLCASSRGGRDFHYNEQFFGPGTRLTVL.

The chain combines TRBV10-3 with TRBJ2-1; the match to TRBD2 covers 8 bases. V gave up 4 bases and J gave up 4 bases; unmatched junction bases: 18. The CDR3 has 19 amino acids. Germline V gene sequence: CDR1 ENHRY, CDR2 SYGVKD. The CDR3 nucleotides read TGTGCCATCAGTGGCCCGGGGGCTAGCGGGTTCCAACCGTACAATGAGCAGTTCTTC. Translating gives CAISGPGASGFQPYNEQFF.

This rearrangement joins TRBV18 to TRBJ2-1; D may correspond to TRBD1 or TRBD2 (5 bases each). Germline V CDR1 and CDR2: KGHSH, LQKENI. The ends were cut back, 2 bases at V and 5 bases at J, with 16 bases in the middle. This CDR3 comprises 16 residues. The CDR3 is CASSPFRDPADNEQFF. The CDR3 DNA is TGTGCCAGCTCACCATTCAGGGACCCCGCGGACAATGAGCAGTTCTTC.

The chain uses TRBV5-1 and TRBJ2-1, with TRBD1 matching over 10 bases. There are 17 residues in the CDR3. Germline V gene lookup returns CDR1 SGHRS and CDR2 YFSETQ. Unmatched junction bases numbered 12, after V lost 4 bases and J lost 5 bases. Written as DNA, the CDR3 is TGCGCCAGCAGCCCTGTGAAGCGGGACAGGGGTAACAATGAGCAGTTCTTC. Amino acids: CASSPVKRDRGNNEQFF.

This clonotype was found many times. This sequence joins TRBV24-1 and TRBJ2-5; 14 nucleotides line up with TRBD2. CDR3 length: 16 amino acids. Germline-derived CDR1 and CDR2 are KGHDR and SFDVKD. Trimming at V came to 4 bases and at J to 2 bases, leaving 2 bases not matched to a gene. CDR3 region: CATSEGLAGGQETQYF. The CDR3 DNA reads as TGTGCCACCAGTGAAGGACTAGCGGGAGGACAAGAGACCCAGTACTTC.

About this clonotype itself: At one boundary the junction diverges from the germline segment, which might be a read error. The V call is TRBV6-1, the J call TRBJ2-7, with 10 nucleotides matching TRBD2. Germline values: CDR1 MNHNS, CDR2 SASEGT. The CDR3 extends over 16 amino acids. CDR3 sequence: CASREALAGATYEQYF. For the CDR3, the DNA is TGTGCCAGCAGGGAAGCCCTAGCGGGAGCCACCTACGAGCAGTACTTC.

This clonotype appeared many times. The rearrangement links TRBV20-1 to TRBJ2-7, with 10 positions matching TRBD1. Trimming took 2 bases from V and 4 from J; bases not matched to a gene: 5. Germline V gene sequence: CDR1 DFQATT, CDR2 SNEGSKA (reference sequence). The CDR3 sequence is 14 residues long. CDR3 loop: CSARLGQGIYEQYF. The CDR3 DNA reads TGCAGTGCTAGACTGGGACAGGGGATTTACGAGCAGTACTTC.